This T cell receptor (beta chain) appears in the sequencing data of a study of identical twins. Points from the study as a whole: Models underestimated how often monozygotic twins shared out-of-frame TCR alpha. Insertions ran lower in abundant cord blood beta clonotypes, though not in memory repertoires.

A remark on this clonotype: Its specificity is unknown.

cDNA molecules carried unique molecular identifiers, and template switching added a universal primer site. TCRdb called the 5' RACE reads again in MiXCR, with one record for every CDR3 protein. This table holds around 370,000 distinct CDR3 sequences, around 9.7% found once. Trimming pared 5 bases from V and 3 bases from J, leaving 12 bases between. Per germline, CDR1 SGHVS and CDR2 FQNEAQ. The CDR3 consists of 14 residues. Donors uniformly comprised healthy Caucasians. The clonotype originates from a woman in her forties or fifties in good health. The chain couples TRBV7-8 to TRBJ2-3; D call uncertain. Sequencing was done on a sample of naive T cells sorted from blood. Here the CDR3 DNA reads TGTGCCAGCAGCCCCATGGGGTATACAGATACGCAGTATTTT. Translation: CASSPMGYTDTQYF.